This T cell receptor beta chain was documented in a study of cytomegalovirus exposure and HLA in healthy donors. Vbeta (60) and Jbeta (13) primers were used in the PCR. The method was immunoSEQ multiplex PCR; TCRdb's version includes in-frame clones alone and lacks a portion of them. The top ten hold around 3% of the sample, which has over 150,000 clones, roughly 71% seen once. The study's findings and limits: Researchers catalogued around 150 TCR beta chains as cytomegalovirus-associated. Reportedly, fewer N-insertions than the 666-donor mean appeared in an Asian-associated ancestry cluster in a later analysis.

In regard to this clone: Its matching antigen is unknown.

V was trimmed by 1 base and J by 2 bases, leaving 7 bases between them. CDR1 is MGHRA and CDR2 is YSYEKL in the germline V gene. The CDR3 totals 14 residues. Sequencing was carried out using PBMCs. The chain joins TRBV4-1 to TRBJ2-3; possible D gene TRBD2, 5 bases. The sequence came from a woman aged 45-65 years in good health and CMV-seropositive. The chain's CDR3 is CASSQGRDTDTQYF. The CDR3 coding sequence is TGCGCCAGCAGCCAAGGACGGGACACAGATACGCAGTATTTT.